Following are 23 T cell receptor beta chains from one sample sequenced in a study of human T cells and chemical hapten exposure. Time point defined: patch test 3, about 24 weeks after DPC sensitization. Described treatment: therapeutic diphenylcyclopropenone sensitization with weekly scalp DPC. TCRdb reprocessed the RACE reads with MiXCR, giving one entry per CDR3 protein. Of tens of thousands of distinct CDR3 sequences listed, over 8.5% are singletons. This material consisted of whole blood, taken in connection with sensitization to the hapten diphenylcyclopropenone (DPC). The receptors stem from a woman aged 45-59 years with alopecia areata. Some clones in this sample may be carry-over from other donors' samples.

This clonotype was counted between two and nine times. This chain uses TRBV29-1 with TRBJ1-5; no clear D gene. The V end lost 5 bases, the J end lost 0 bases, and 20 bases lay between the germline ends. The CDR3 length is 17 residues. Per germline, CDR1 SQVTM and CDR2 ANQGSEA. CDR3 nucleotide sequence: TGCAGCGTTTATTCCTTTAAAGTGGAGAATAGCAATCAGCCCCAGCATTTT. The encoded protein is CSVYSFKVENSNQPQHF. Full variable domain (missing parts from reference TRBV29-1 and TRBJ1-5): SAVISQKPSRDICQRGTSLTIQCQVDSQVTMMFWYRQQPGQSLTLIATANQGSEATYESGFVIDKFPISRPNLTFSTLTVSNMSPEDSSIYLCSVYSFKVENSNQPQHFGDGTRLSIL.

J is TRBJ1-3 and V is TRBV6-5; D is undetermined. The CDR3 spans 17 residues. Germline loops: CDR1 MNHEY, CDR2 SVGAGI. V lost 6 bases and J 4 bases, leaving 22 bases between the germline ends. DNA of the CDR3: TGTGCCAGCAGCCGGGCCCCTGCCTTGGTACGCGGAAACACCATATATTTT. Its protein is CASSRAPALVRGNTIYF.

The chain recombines TRBV2 with TRBJ1-2, with TRBD1 identical over 7 bases. The CDR3 loop spans 15 amino acids. V trimming: 5 bases; J trimming: 0 bases; junction bases outside the gene matches: 6. Germline V gives CDR1 SNHLY, CDR2 FYNNEI. The CDR3 loop is CASSLDRKANYGYTF. CDR3 bases: TGTGCCAGCAGTCTGGACAGGAAAGCTAACTATGGCTACACCTTC. Based on the CDR3 plus reference TRBV2 and TRBJ1-2, the full variable domain is EPEVTQTPSHQVTQMGQEVILRCVPISNHLYFYWYRQILGQKVEFLVSFYNNEISEKSEIFDDQFSVERPDGSNFTLKIRSTKLEDSAMYFCASSLDRKANYGYTFGSGTRLTVV.

This clonotype showed up many times. This chain uses TRBV7-2 with TRBJ2-6, with 8 bases lining up with TRBD1. Germline values: CDR1 SGHTA, CDR2 FQGNSA. The CDR3 covers 16 residues. V lost 5 bases to trimming and J lost 1 base; unmatched junction nucleotides: 4. In DNA form, the CDR3 reads TGTGCCAGCAGCCAGGGGGCAATATCTGGGGCCAACGTCCTGACTTTC. Translating it yields CASSQGAISGANVLTF.

This clonotype occurred a few times. The chain links TRBV7-9 to TRBJ2-1; D not certain. CDR1 is SEHNR, CDR2 FQNEAQ, per germline (reference sequence). The V end lost 5 bases, the J end lost 10 bases, and 12 bases lay between the germline ends. This CDR3 contains 12 residues. The CDR3 loop is CASSPRASEQFF. The CDR3 nucleotides read TGTGCCAGCAGCCCTCGGGCCTCCGAGCAGTTCTTC.

The chain couples TRBV6-2 or TRBV6-3 to TRBJ2-1; TRBD1 agrees at 12 bases. CDR1 is MNHEY and CDR2 is SVGEGT in the germline V gene. This CDR3 has 15 amino acids. J was trimmed by 7 bases and V by 6 bases; bases with no gene match: 7. The DNA for the CDR3 is TGTGCCAGCAGGGCCGGGACAGGGGGCAGGAATGAGCAGTTCTTC. This codes for CASRAGTGGRNEQFF.

This chain joins TRBV2 and TRBJ2-3; 7 nucleotides align to TRBD1. CDR1 and CDR2 (germline): SNHLY, FYNNEI. After removal of 4 bases from V and 1 base from J, the junction contained 5 bases not matched to a gene. The length of the CDR3 is 15 residues. This CDR3 is CASSVSGTGTDTQYF. CDR3 bases: TGTGCCAGCAGTGTGTCCGGGACAGGCACAGATACGCAGTATTTT.

The chain recombines TRBV28 with TRBJ1-2, with TRBD1 identical over 7 bases. In germline, CDR1 is MDHEN, CDR2 SYDVKM. Germline trimming cut 6 bases from V and 3 bases from J; bases unmatched to any gene: 7. CDR3 length: 14 amino acids. The CDR3 DNA reads TGTGCCAGCAGGGAACAGGGGCGCGACTATGGCTACACCTTC. This gives the protein CASREQGRDYGYTF.

DNA of the CDR3: TGTGCCAGCAGCCGCCCCCCCTACGAGCAGTACTTC. This codes for CASSRPPYEQYF. The gene calls are TRBV7-9 and TRBJ2-7; no firm D call. The CDR3 has 12 amino acids. V was pared by 5 bases and J by 2 bases, with 7 bases between. Per germline, CDR1 SEHNR and CDR2 FQNEAQ (reference sequence).

This clonotype has just a few counts. The CDR3 region has the DNA TGTGCCAGCAGTCCCCGGGGGGGAAGCTACTACGAGCAGTACTTC. Residues: CASSPRGGSYYEQYF. The genes are TRBV6-5 and TRBJ2-7, with TRBD2 matching 8 bases. This CDR3 spans 15 amino acids. From germline, CDR1 is MNHEY and CDR2 SVGAGI. With 5 bases clipped from V and 3 bases from J, the junction kept 9 bases outside the gene matches.

This chain connects TRBV5-1 to TRBJ2-7, with D perhaps matching TRBD1 or TRBD2 (5 bases each). The germline V gene encodes CDR1 SGHRS and CDR2 YFSETQ. There are 14 residues in the CDR3. The V and J ends lost 3 bases and 3 bases respectively, with 13 bases between them. CDR3 coding DNA: TGCGCCAGCAGCTCGTGGGACGGTCACTACGAGCAGTACTTC. It is translated as CASSSWDGHYEQYF. Drawing the rest from reference TRBV5-1 and TRBJ2-7, the complete variable domain is KAGVTQTPRYLIKTRGQQVTLSCSPISGHRSVSWYQQTPGQGLQFLFEYFSETQRNKGNFPGRFSGRQFSNSRSEMNVSTLELGDSALYLCASSSWDGHYEQYFGPGTRLTVT.

This clonotype was seen ten or more times. The chain is built from TRBV7-9 and TRBJ2-7; maybe TRBD1 (5 bases). Germline V gene sequence: CDR1 SEHNR, CDR2 FQNEAQ (reference sequence). The CDR3 covers 13 residues. V was cut by 3 bases and J by 2 bases, with 8 bases left in between. CDR3 sequence (DNA): TGTGCCAGCAGCTTGCCGGACACCTACGAGCAGTACTTC. Its protein product is CASSLPDTYEQYF.

This clonotype showed up many times. J is TRBJ2-3 and V is TRBV5-1; D is ambiguous. Trimming took off 3 bases at V and 4 bases at J, with 12 bases between the two ends. This CDR3 has 14 residues. Germline V gene sequence: CDR1 SGHRS, CDR2 YFSETQ. CDR3 in DNA: TGCGCCAGCAGCTGGATCCAGGAGCCAGATACGCAGTATTTT. Amino acids: CASSWIQEPDTQYF.

The chain recombines TRBV2 with TRBJ2-1; D unclear. The CDR3 runs to 14 residues. The V gene lost 4 bases and the J gene lost 0 bases, with 7 bases spanning the gap. Germline CDR1 and CDR2: SNHLY and FYNNEI. In DNA form, the CDR3 reads TGTGCCAGCAGTGTACTGAGCTCCTACAATGAGCAGTTCTTC. It specifies CASSVLSSYNEQFF.

The chain recombines TRBV7-2 with TRBJ2-1, with TRBD2 matching over 12 bases. CDR1 and CDR2 from the germline V gene are SGHTA and FQGNSA. J was trimmed by 7 bases and V by 5 bases; bases with no gene match: 9. CDR3 size: 16 residues. For the CDR3, the DNA is TGTGCCAGCAGCCCCTCGCTAGCGGGGGGGCAGAATGAGCAGTTCTTC. Its protein product is CASSPSLAGGQNEQFF.

This clonotype came up many times. The chain uses TRBV5-4 and TRBJ2-5, with 16 bases that match TRBD2. V shed 7 bases and J 4 bases; nucleotides not matched to a gene: 7. The CDR3 is 16 amino acids. The V gene's germline CDR1 is SGHNT and CDR2 YYREEE (reference sequence). The CDR3 loop reads CASRGTSGRARETQYF. DNA of the CDR3: TGTGCCAGCCGCGGGACTAGCGGGAGGGCCAGAGAGACCCAGTACTTC.

This chain uses TRBV4-1 with TRBJ2-3; 9 nucleotides match TRBD2. V was pared by 4 bases and J by 7 bases, with 21 bases of the junction left unmatched. Germline V gene lookup returns CDR1 MGHRA and CDR2 YSYEKL. The CDR3 covers 19 residues. DNA for the CDR3: TGCGCCAGCAGCCCCGTGACTAGCGGAACCGGACGGACCAGTAATACGCAGTATTTT. This translates into CASSPVTSGTGRTSNTQYF.

The chain is built from TRBV2 and TRBJ2-7, with TRBD1 matching 7 bases. CDR1 and CDR2 from the germline V gene are SNHLY and FYNNEI. The CDR3 consists of 13 residues. With 5 bases clipped from V and 5 bases from J, the junction kept 6 bases outside the gene matches. CDR3 region: CASSTIRGNEQYF. As DNA, the CDR3 is TGTGCCAGCAGTACAATCAGGGGGAACGAGCAGTACTTC.

This clonotype was observed at least ten times. The chain uses TRBV7-9 and TRBJ2-7; 8 bases line up with TRBD1. V lost 5 bases to trimming and J lost 0 bases; unmatched junction nucleotides: 6. Germline V gene lookup returns CDR1 SEHNR and CDR2 FQNEAQ (reference sequence). This CDR3 contains 15 residues. The CDR3 is CASSPYRGASYEQYF. The CDR3 DNA sequence: TGTGCCAGCAGCCCGTACAGGGGGGCCTCCTACGAGCAGTACTTC.

This clonotype was detected many times. This chain joins TRBV7-9 and TRBJ2-5; 10 nucleotides agree with TRBD1. The trim removed 5 bases at V and 7 bases at J, leaving 7 bases unmatched. The CDR3 runs to 14 residues. Per the germline V gene, CDR1 is SEHNR and CDR2 is FQNEAQ (reference sequence). CDR3: CASSPPGQGRTQYF. As DNA, the CDR3 is TGTGCCAGCAGCCCTCCGGGACAGGGGAGGACCCAGTACTTC.

This clonotype was observed a handful of times. This chain joins TRBV5-1 and TRBJ2-3, with no clear D. This CDR3 contains 13 residues. The germline gives CDR1 SGHRS, CDR2 YFSETQ. V shed 4 bases and J shed 4 bases, with 10 bases lying between them. As DNA, the CDR3 is TGCGCCAGCAGCACCACCCTCTCAGATACGCAGTATTTT. Translated, it gives CASSTTLSDTQYF.

The rearrangement links TRBV13 to TRBJ2-5; TRBD2 matches at 7 bases. Germline V lookup: CDR1 PRHDT, CDR2 FYEKMQ (reference sequence). Unmatched junction bases numbered 4, after V lost 5 bases and J lost 1 base. This CDR3 is built from 14 residues. The CDR3 coding sequence is TGTGCCAGCAGCCTAGCGGACCTCCAAGAGACCCAGTACTTC. As protein: CASSLADLQETQYF.

The sample holds a few counts of this clonotype. The V gene is TRBV28, the J gene TRBJ1-6; TRBD1 matches 10 bases. CDR3 length: 16 amino acids. In germline, CDR1 is MDHEN, CDR2 SYDVKM. V was pared by 5 bases and J by 7 bases, with 8 bases of the junction left unmatched. CDR3 residues: CASSALDRGRNSPLHF. DNA of the CDR3: TGTGCCAGCAGTGCTTTAGACAGGGGGCGGAATTCACCCCTCCACTTT.